This T cell receptor beta chain comes out of a study of cytotoxic CD8 clonotypes in ibrutinib-treated CLL (dated by TCRdb to 2020 to 2022). With regard to the full study: The cohort was composed of roughly ten relapsed/refractory and about 16 treatment-naive patients; IGHV unmutated status was identified in approximately 17 patients. On average, each sample had roughly 250,000 productive templates and about 89,000 productive rearrangements. Of the approximately 94 people in the trial, around 24 had longitudinal samples available. Responses were partial in 24 patients and complete in 2; after median around 65 months follow-up, roughly 14 stayed in remission and 12 progressed. Samples at response were collected after a median of about 13 months of treatment, with a range of roughly 6 to 40 months. Cryopreserved peripheral blood mononuclear cells were obtained prior to treatment, at the time of response, and at either disease progression or sustained remission. Patients were still on ibrutinib when every remission and progressive disease sample was collected.

A MiSeq instrument was used for deep resolution sequencing, which targeted depths ranging from 1 in 1 million up to 1 in 200,000 T cells, with coverage averaging 10x for each clonotype. The immunoSEQ hsTCRB Kit was used to generate the TCR beta libraries. As for the authors' bioinformatics: The data were analyzed with ImmunoSEQ Analyzer and ImmunoSEQ Data Assistant, and V, D and J gene assignments followed IMGT definitions. Clonality, with values ranging from 0 to 1, was calculated as one minus the normalized Shannon entropy of productive rearrangement frequencies. Only overrepresented clonotypes making up at least 0.05% of each patient's repertoire were included in the public clonotype analysis. About a dozen repertoires from age-matched healthy donors, obtained from immuneACCESS, served as clonality controls. Here the immuneACCESS table is served through TCRdb, limited to in-frame sequences with V and J called. Missing clones are a known gap in these copies; in checked studies unresolved V genes cover under half, and the rest lacks a known reason. D and trimming come from the DNA, and the V and J calls and clone size come from that table. This sample is represented by approximately 170,000 clones; about 88% of them were singletons. 3% to 3.5% of the sample goes to the ten largest clones.

What the time point label conveys for this sample: progressive disease on ibrutinib. For TCR beta library preparation, approximately 1.9 micrograms of genomic DNA was extracted from cryopreserved PBMCs. Longitudinal blood samples from CLL patients receiving ibrutinib monotherapy were subjected to high-throughput TCR beta sequencing. The patients took part in an open-label, single-center phase 2 trial of ibrutinib monotherapy. In regard to this clone: It has no known antigen specificity. Within one base of it there is no much larger clone, and no base qualities were kept.

What the study reported, not specific to this receptor: An increase in clonality was observed at ibrutinib response, with clonality remaining stable during sustained remission and falling back toward baseline at progression. Public clonotypes were rare and either shrank or stayed stable during treatment, and the rise in clonality at ibrutinib response reflected expansion of private clonotypes. Sustained-remission and progressing patients did not have matched sampling times, and lymph node repertoires were not examined. Baseline clonality was found to be higher than that of age-matched healthy donors and was strongly correlated with circulating CD8+ T-cell counts.

Trimming removed 2 bases from V and 1 base from J; the gene matches leave 17 bases unexplained. Reading from cysteine to phenylalanine, the CDR3 counts 20 amino acids. Here the CDR3 DNA is all that survives: 60 bases in frame from base 1. The sequencing here drew on PBMCs, taken at disease progression, from a patient treated with ibrutinib. The sequence came from a human donor with chronic lymphocytic leukemia. The sequence joins TRBV23-1 to TRBJ1-2; TRBD1 agrees with 9 junctional bases. TRBV23-1 is given ORF status, its function remaining uncertain. For the CDR3, the sequence is CASSQAPPGTGRGGNYGYTF. The sequenced DNA is TGCGCCAGCAGTCAAGCCCCCCCGGGGACAGGGCGGGGGGGTAACTATGGCTACACCTTC.